This T cell receptor beta chain was profiled in a study of T cells in Graves' hyperthyroidism and ophthalmopathy. TCR beta CDR3 region amplification was performed from RNA transcripts. An initial round of RT-PCR targeting the TCR CDR3 relied on the HTBI primer set. TCRdb re-called the multiplex PCR reads through MiXCR, storing one row per CDR3 protein. This sample has around 700,000 distinct CDR3 sequences, with approximately 18% found just once. The germline CDR1 and CDR2 sequences are LGHDT and YNNKEL (reference sequence). Trimming removed 0 bases at V and 1 base at J, with 19 bases between. CDR3 size: 19 residues. This clonotype appeared a few times.

The receptor comes from a woman in her fifties or sixties with Graves' hyperthyroidism that later progressed to Graves' ophthalmopathy. The sample comprised blood. The chain carries TRBV3-1 and TRBJ2-1; D may be TRBD2 (6 bases). The CDR3 loop is CASSQEWARSAGSYNEQFF. The CDR3 nucleotides are TGTGCCAGCAGCCAAGAATGGGCGCGTAGCGCGGGATCCTACAATGAGCAGTTCTTC.